This TCR beta chain is from a study of vaccination and CD4 T cells after COVID-19. Background on the study: Sampling that followed vaccination took place a median roughly 69 days after dose two, within a range of 14 to 241. Study results and caveats: Among those convalescent, a median 86.3% of reactive clones emerged solely post-vaccination.

Each CDR3 protein is one row after TCRdb ran MiXCR on the PCR reads. The table includes 30,000 to 40,000 distinct CDR3 sequences, 35% to 45% detected once. This clonotype showed up just once. Its antigen remains unidentified. The CDR3 consists of 14 residues. CDR1 is MDHEN and CDR2 is SYDVKM in the germline V gene. Trimming removed 3 bases from V and 7 bases from J, with 13 bases in between. Described time point: late sampling 161 to 241 days after vaccination in a few convalescent patients. This chain connects TRBV28 to TRBJ2-1; TRBD1 is a possible D gene (7 bases). This specimen was CD4+ T cells from blood, taken about 7 months after SARS-CoV-2 vaccination. The TCR was taken from a human donor who had recovered from COVID-19. This CDR3 reads CASSLFRGDNEQFF. The CDR3 DNA reads as TGTGCCAGCAGTTTGTTCAGGGGGGATAATGAGCAGTTCTTC.